This T cell receptor beta chain appears in the sequencing data of a study of T cell responses to AZD1222 COVID-19 vaccine. Clones were read by immunoSEQ multiplex PCR, and TCRdb kept only the in-frame ones, dropping some. The sample lists fewer than 120,000 clones, roughly 92% occurring once. As for this clone: Its target is unknown.

Study results and caveats: Females made up more of the donors, who were largely white British, and clonal diversity may have come out too low. After two AZD1222 doses, spike-specific TCR breadth and depth rose versus day 0. Repertoires were sampled only after the peak T cell response.

This CDR3 region has 15 residues. Trimming left V 8 bases short and J 3 bases short, with 17 bases between. In germline, CDR1 is MDHEN, CDR2 SYDVKM. The sequence was obtained from an adult in good health. Sequences were derived from peripheral blood, sampled on day 0 of AZD1222 vaccination. The V call is TRBV28, the J call TRBJ1-5; maybe TRBD1 (5 bases). This chain's CDR3 is CASLGGGRNNQPQHF. CDR3 nucleotide sequence: TGTGCCAGCCTCGGGGGGGGGAGGAACAATCAGCCCCAGCATTTT.